This is a list of T cell receptor beta chains from one sample in a study of cytomegalovirus exposure and HLA in healthy donors. TCRdb's table, derived via immunoSEQ multiplex PCR, lists solely in-frame clones and lacks some. This table has tens of thousands of clones, roughly 80% appearing once. Source material: PBMCs. These receptor sequences come from a human donor in good health. Both conserved end residues are part of each CDR3. D genes are given only for firm matches. Part of the rows lack a size; the others show once, few, many or a class for expanded clones.

TRBJ2-3 | . | TRBV6-5 | TRBD1 | TGTGCCAGCAGTTCCACAGGGGAAGAAGATACGCAGTATTTT | CASSSTGEEDTQYF
TRBJ2-7 | . | TRBV14 | TRBD1 | TGTGCCAGCAGCACACTCAGGGGGCGTTACGAGCAGTACTTC | CASSTLRGRYEQYF
TRBJ1-5 | . | TRBV27 | . | TGTGCCAGCAGTCCCGGAGGGGTGGGGGTCCGGCCCCAGCATTTT | CASSPGGVGVRPQHF
TRBJ2-7 | . | TRBV4-3 | TRBD1 | TGCGCCAGCAGCCAAGGGCCCGGGACAGGAGACTACGAGCAGTACTTC | CASSQGPGTGDYEQYF
TRBJ2-1 | . | TRBV10-3 | . | TGTGCCATCAGTGAGTCCCGAGAGAGGGGGGGGGTTGAGCAGTTCTTC | CAISESRERGGVEQFF
TRBJ1-1 | . | TRBV10-3 | . | TGTGCCATCAGTGAATTGGCGAACACTGAAGCTTTCTTT | CAISELANTEAFF
TRBJ2-7 | . | TRBV2 | . | TGTGCCACCCTGGACCCGCTAGAACCGGGACACCAAACCTACGAGCAGTACTTC | CATLDPLEPGHQTYEQYF
TRBJ2-7 | . | TRBV5-6 | TRBD1 | TGTGCCAGCAGCGCACCGGGACAGTTTTCATCTAACTCCTACGAGCAGTACTTC | CASSAPGQFSSNSYEQYF
TRBJ2-5 | few | TRBV5-5 | TRBD2 | TGTGCCAGCAGCGGGATGGGAGCGGGGGCACAAGAGACCCAGTACTTC | CASSGMGAGAQETQYF
TRBJ2-2 | . | TRBV7-2 | . | TGTGCCAGCACTCCCGTCTTTGGCTCCACCGGGGAGCTGTTTTTT | CASTPVFGSTGELFF
TRBJ2-2 | . | TRBV6-1 | TRBD1 | TGTGCCAGCAGTGCCTCCGGGACAGGCAACACCGGGGAGCTGTTTTTT | CASSASGTGNTGELFF
TRBJ2-3 | . | TRBV7-2 | . | TGTGCCAGCTCCCTTCGAGGACGGGGGACAGATACGCAGTATTTT | CASSLRGRGTDTQYF